What follows are 5 T cell receptor beta chains derived from one specimen sequenced in a study of T cells in women clearing cervical HPV infection. Profiled with immunoSEQ multiplex PCR; TCRdb holds only in-frame clones, not every one. Found here are roughly 48,000 clones; the top ten clones hold roughly 1.5%. Sample: blood buffy coat. Receptors were obtained from a woman between 18 and 70 years old with a cervical HPV16 infection that either progressed to CIN3+ or cleared (not recorded which).

Concerning this clone itself: The missing CDR3 end, 3 residues past where the read stops, is filled in from the germline J gene. This chain joins TRBV20-1 and TRBJ1-4; D perhaps matches TRBD1 (6 bases). Germline V gives CDR1 DFQATT, CDR2 SNEGSKA (reference sequence). There are 13 residues in the CDR3. The sequenced CDR3 bases are TGCAGTGCTAGGGGGGCCACGGGAGGGAAA. The encoded protein is CSARGATGGK. The full CDR3 protein is CSARGATGGKLFF.

Turning to this clone: The CDR3 goes on 3 residues after the read ends, and that part is filled in from the germline J gene. The chain combines TRBV20-1 with TRBJ2-7; tentative D call: TRBD1 (5 bases). The V gene lost 1 base and the J gene lost 0 bases, with 28 bases spanning the gap. CDR1 and CDR2 from the germline V gene are DFQATT and SNEGSKA (reference sequence). There are 20 residues in the CDR3. CDR3 residues: CSARVRPQGAGVMSSYEQYF. The DNA read from the CDR3 is TGCAGTGCTAGAGTTAGGCCCCAAGGGGCAGGCGTCATGAGCTCCTACGAG.

Comments on this clone: The CDR3 extends 3 residues past the end of the read, so its final part is completed from the germline J gene. This chain uses TRBV30 with TRBJ2-3; a possible D gene is TRBD2 (5 bases). Between the trimmed V and J ends, which lost 8 bases and 1 base, there was a span of 16 bases. There are 14 residues in the CDR3. Germline lookup yields CDR1 GTSNPN and CDR2 SVGIG (reference sequence). The DNA read from the CDR3 is TGTGCCGGCGCTCGGGGTGTTCGCACAGATACG. This gives the protein CAGARGVRTDT. The full-length CDR3 reads as CAGARGVRTDTQYF.

For this clone: The read finishes 3 residues shy of the CDR3 end, and the germline J gene is used to complete it. The rearrangement links TRBV7-2 to TRBJ1-1; the D gene is possibly TRBD1 (6 bases). Between the trimmed V and J ends, which lost 8 bases and 4 bases, there was a span of 17 bases. The CDR3 runs 14 residues. Germline V gives CDR1 SGHTA, CDR2 FQGNSA. The DNA read from the CDR3 is TGTGCCAGCGGCTCCCGACAGGCCTCCACTGAA. Translated, it gives CASGSRQASTE. Given in full, the CDR3 is CASGSRQASTEAFF.

About this clone itself: The read gets to within 3 residues of the CDR3 end, and the germline J gene fills in the rest. The chain joins TRBV20-1 to TRBJ1-2, with D maybe TRBD1 (6 bases). This CDR3 spans 15 amino acids. The V end was cut by 3 bases, the J end by 4 bases, with 18 bases between. Germline assignment: CDR1 DFQATT and CDR2 SNEGSKA (reference sequence). The CDR3 bases that were read are TGCAGTGCTAGCCCAACAGGGTGGTCAGGCTATGGC. It translates to CSASPTGWSGYG. The full CDR3 protein is CSASPTGWSGYGYTF.